These T cell receptor beta chains were read from a single sample in a study of blood T cell repertoires in COVID-19. Clones were sequenced by immunoSEQ multiplex PCR, and TCRdb holds only the in-frame ones, with some missing. This table has some 220,000 clones, more than 65% appearing once. The sample consisted of peripheral blood. These receptors came from a man in his fifties or sixties with active or convalescent COVID-19. The CDR3 runs from the conserved cysteine through the conserved F or W. A D gene is named only where the DNA matches it firmly.

. | TRBJ2-3 | TRBV5-1 | CASSRGGQRTDTQYF
. | TRBJ1-3 | TRBV7-2 | CASSRESDLSGNTIYF
. | TRBJ2-4 | TRBV27 | CASSLVRGGKNIQYF
. | TRBJ2-7 | TRBV28 | CASSLLAGLQISYEQYF
TRBD2 | TRBJ2-1 | TRBV5-6 | CASSALAGATLYEQFF
. | TRBJ1-3 | TRBV7-9 | CASGGRVGNTIYF
. | TRBJ1-2 | TRBV24-1 | CATSDSGKQSGWRNGYTF
. | TRBJ1-5 | TRBV28 | CASSPPGEPQHF
. | TRBJ1-2 | TRBV15 | CATSRSGSSGYTF
TRBD1 | TRBJ1-5 | TRBV7-2 | CASSPRTGDQPQHF
. | TRBJ2-2 | TRBV19 | CASSIWSGGTGELFF